These 12 T cell receptor beta chains were sequenced from one sample in a study of T-cell memory formation after mild COVID-19 (dated by TCRdb to about 2021). The library relied on 5' RACE. This sample was sequenced with an Illumina NovaSeq 6000. TCRdb reanalyzed the raw reads on its own, using fastp at Q25 for trimming and MiXCR for clone calling, and kept in-frame beta chains. CDR3 protein sequences are deduplicated, and each keeps its most common genes and DNA. This sample is represented by under 300,000 distinct CDR3 sequences; under 20% of them were singletons. Together, the top ten hold around a fifth of the sample. Sequenced material: PBMCs or a T cell subset sorted from them (not recorded which). The receptors were gathered from a man between 18 and 35 years old who had mild COVID-19 (a few samples of this study predate the infection). The sample titles of this study are shuffled in the database, so cell type and time point are left out; the donor was told from shared clones.

This chain links TRBV7-9 with TRBJ1-3, with D hard to call. Trimming took off 2 bases at V and 0 bases at J, with 5 bases between the two ends. Germline CDR1 SEHNR, CDR2 FQNEAQ (reference sequence). CDR3 size: 14 residues. CDR3 coding DNA: TGTGCCAGCAGCTTAACCAGCTCTGGAAACACCATATATTTT. Protein product: CASSLTSSGNTIYF.

Comments on this clonotype: A read error may explain this, as a much larger clone is one base away. The chain recombines TRBV28 with TRBJ2-1, with 9 bases that match TRBD2. The CDR3 totals 13 residues. Germline V CDR1 and CDR2: MDHEN, SYDVKM. The CDR3 DNA follows: TGTGCCAGTTCTAGCGGGGCCTACAATGGGCAGTTCTTC. This gives the protein CASSSGAYNGQFF. The whole variable domain, remainder taken from reference TRBV28 and TRBJ2-1, is DVKVTQSSRYLVKRTGEKVFLECVQDMDHENMFWYRQDPGLGLRLIYFSYDVKMKEKGDIPEGYSVSREKKERFSLILESASTNQTSMYLCASSSGAYNGQFFGPGTRLTVL.

This sequence joins TRBV20-1 and TRBJ1-2; 7 bases line up with TRBD1. The CDR3 is 15 residues long. Germline V gives CDR1 DFQATT, CDR2 SNEGSKA (reference sequence). The ends lost 2 bases at V and 6 bases at J; junction bases unmatched: 12. The CDR3 here is CSARSPTGTEHGYTF. The DNA for the CDR3 is TGCAGTGCTAGATCCCCAACCGGGACAGAGCATGGCTACACCTTC.

The rearrangement joins TRBV9 to TRBJ2-1, with 10 bases matching TRBD2. J was trimmed by 7 bases and V by 4 bases; bases with no gene match: 11. The CDR3 runs to 16 residues. Per germline, CDR1 SGDLS and CDR2 YYNGEE. In DNA, the CDR3 is TGTGCCAGCAGCAGCGGGGGGGGCCGAGGGTTGAATGAGCAGTTCTTC. This codes for CASSSGGGRGLNEQFF.

This chain uses TRBV18 with TRBJ1-5; perhaps TRBD1 as D (6 bases). This CDR3 region has 15 residues. Per the germline V gene, CDR1 is KGHSH and CDR2 is LQKENI. V shed 5 bases and J shed 6 bases, with 17 bases lying between them. CDR3 DNA: TGTGCCAGCTCAGGGGCTCCAGGGGACGGTCAGCCCCAGCATTTT. Translating it yields CASSGAPGDGQPQHF.

The CDR3 DNA is TGCGCCAGCAGCTTGAGTTCCAGAAACACTGAAGCTTTCTTT. It yields the protein CASSLSSRNTEAFF. The rearrangement joins TRBV5-1 to TRBJ1-1; D gene unclear. This CDR3 spans 14 amino acids. V shed 1 base and J shed 2 bases, with 9 bases lying between them. Germline-derived CDR1 and CDR2 are SGHRS and YFSETQ.

This clonotype was detected only a few times. The chain is built from TRBV7-3 and TRBJ2-1; 8 nucleotides align to TRBD2. CDR3 length: 15 residues. V lost 2 bases to trimming and J lost 6 bases; unmatched junction nucleotides: 6. The germline CDR1 and CDR2 sequences are SGHTA and FQGTGA. The chain's CDR3 is CASSLGAGGLNEQFF. The DNA for the CDR3 is TGTGCCAGCAGCTTAGGTGCGGGGGGTCTCAATGAGCAGTTCTTC.

This CDR3 reads CASSLASQRSTDTQYF. CDR3 nucleotides: TGTGCCAGCAGCTTAGCAAGTCAGCGGAGCACAGATACGCAGTATTTT. The chain recombines TRBV7-2 with TRBJ2-3, with D possibly being TRBD2 (5 bases). This CDR3 spans 16 amino acids. Trimming left V 0 bases short and J 0 bases short, with 10 bases between. Germline-derived CDR1 and CDR2 are SGHTA and FQGNSA.

This chain joins TRBV7-2 and TRBJ1-1; D not certain. Germline CDR1 and CDR2: SGHTA and FQGNSA. The ends were cut back, 1 base at V and 5 bases at J, with 8 bases in the middle. This CDR3 is built from 13 residues. Here the CDR3 reads CASSLEAGTEAFF. The DNA for the CDR3 is TGTGCCAGCAGCTTAGAAGCGGGAACTGAAGCTTTCTTT.

The chain carries TRBV3-1 and TRBJ1-2; D not resolved. V lost 5 bases to trimming and J lost 3 bases, with 10 bases between them. The V gene's germline CDR1 is LGHDT and CDR2 YNNKEL (reference sequence). The CDR3 is made up of 13 amino acids. CDR3 in DNA: TGTGCCAGCAGCTTCGAAGGCGACTATGGCTACACCTTC. Its translation is CASSFEGDYGYTF.

The chain has TRBV27 and TRBJ2-7; the D is unclear. CDR3 length: 11 residues. Germline CDR1 MNHEY, CDR2 SMNVEV (reference sequence). Between the trimmed V and J ends, which lost 8 bases and 0 bases, there was a span of 5 bases. CDR3: CASGDSYEQYF. DNA for the CDR3: TGTGCCAGCGGTGACTCCTACGAGCAGTACTTC.

This clonotype was seen a few times. V and J are TRBV7-2 and TRBJ2-1; 10 nucleotides match TRBD2. J was trimmed by 7 bases and V by 5 bases; bases with no gene match: 11. CDR1 is SGHTA and CDR2 is FQGNSA in the germline V gene. The CDR3 runs 16 residues. The CDR3 is CASSSSPLAGRNEQFF. CDR3 DNA sequence: TGTGCCAGCAGCAGCTCGCCACTAGCGGGGAGAAATGAGCAGTTCTTC.